The 17 T cell receptor beta chains below come from one sample, sequenced in a study of blood T cell repertoires in COVID-19. Using immunoSEQ multiplex PCR, the repertoire was profiled, and TCRdb retains in-frame clones only, with some absent. This sample has 95,000 to 150,000 clones; 82% occur once, and the top ten carry about 4.2%. Sequenced sample: peripheral blood. These receptors all stem from a woman aged 65 to 85 with acute or convalescent COVID-19.

As to this clone: A read error may account for a junction end that differs from germline. In nucleotides, the CDR3 is TGTGCCTGCAGGCGGGGGAGCCAAGAGACCCAGTACTTC. Its translation is CACRRGSQETQYF. This chain links TRBV6-5 with TRBJ2-5, with TRBD2 identical over 7 bases. The germline gives CDR1 MNHEY, CDR2 SVGAGI. The length of the CDR3 is 13 residues.

V and J are TRBV5-8 and TRBJ1-5; no clear D. Trimming cost V 1 base and J 7 bases, with 18 bases left between them. This CDR3 has 16 residues. In germline, CDR1 is SGHTS, CDR2 YDEGEE. The CDR3 loop reads CASSLLLRRQDQPQHF. As DNA, the CDR3 is TGTGCCAGCAGCTTGCTTCTCCGCAGGCAAGACCAGCCCCAGCATTTT.

CDR3 nucleotides: TGTGCCAGCAGCTTGATCCGGGACAGCCACCCTTACACCTTC. Translated: CASSLIRDSHPYTF. The rearrangement joins TRBV11-1 to TRBJ1-2, with 7 bases aligning to TRBD1. Germline CDR1 and CDR2: SGHAT and FQDESV (reference sequence). This CDR3 is built from 14 residues. V lost 3 bases and J lost 11; bases outside the gene matches: 12. The complete variable domain, with remaining parts taken from reference TRBV11-1 and TRBJ1-2, reads EAEVAQSPRYKITEKSQAVAFWCDPISGHATLYWYRQILGQGPELLVQFQDESVVDDSQLPKDRFSAERLKGVDSTLKIQPAELGDSAMYLCASSLIRDSHPYTFGSGTRLTVV.

This rearrangement joins TRBV11-2 to TRBJ1-4, with D unclear. Germline V gene data show CDR1 as SGHAT and CDR2 as FQNNGV. The CDR3 has 15 amino acids. V lost 3 bases and J lost 4, with 12 bases in between. The CDR3 DNA is TGTGCCAGCAGCTTTCTGGGTAGCGGTAATGAAAAACTGTTTTTT. Its translation is CASSFLGSGNEKLFF.

CDR3 sequence reads: CASSPRGGLNTEAFF. CDR3 bases: TGTGCCAGCAGCCCCCGGGGAGGCCTAAACACTGAAGCTTTCTTT. The rearrangement joins TRBV7-8 to TRBJ1-1; D remains unclear. Per germline, CDR1 SGHVS and CDR2 FQNEAQ. The CDR3 covers 15 residues. V gave up 5 bases and J gave up 2 bases, with 15 bases separating them.

The genes are TRBV6-5 and TRBJ1-3; unclear D gene. The CDR3 is made up of 11 amino acids. V lost 6 bases and J lost 10, with 10 bases in between. The germline V gene encodes CDR1 MNHEY and CDR2 SVGAGI. CDR3 nucleotides: TGTGCCAGCAGGTCAGGATTAACCATATATTTT. Amino acid sequence: CASRSGLTIYF.

The V gene is TRBV4-3, the J gene TRBJ1-3, with a possible D match to TRBD1 (6 bases). The germline V gene has CDR1 LGHNA and CDR2 YSLEER. This CDR3 region has 17 residues. Trimming removed 0 bases at V and 4 bases at J, with 16 bases between. In DNA form, the CDR3 reads TGCGCCAGCAGCCAAGACTTAAAAACAGGGATAGGAAACACCATATATTTT. Protein: CASSQDLKTGIGNTIYF.

J is TRBJ1-6 and V is TRBV10-3; TRBD1 is a possible D gene (6 bases). CDR3 length: 16 amino acids. Germline CDR1 ENHRY, CDR2 SYGVKD. V lost 2 bases and J lost 4, with 12 bases in between. CDR3 protein: CAISEGGRGYNSPLHF. The CDR3 region has the DNA TGTGCCATCAGTGAGGGGGGCAGGGGTTATAATTCACCCCTCCACTTT.

The sample holds a few counts of this clone. The rearrangement joins TRBV5-1 to TRBJ1-5; D may be TRBD1 (6 bases). The CDR3 runs 14 residues. Per the germline V gene, CDR1 is SGHRS and CDR2 is YFSETQ. V was trimmed by 4 bases and J by 3 bases, leaving 11 bases between them. The CDR3, as DNA: TGCGCCAGCAGCCCGGACAGTTACAATCAGCCCCAGCATTTT. Translation: CASSPDSYNQPQHF.

The chain combines TRBV15 with TRBJ1-1; D gene ambiguous. V lost 0 bases, J lost 1 base, and 6 bases lay in between. Germline-derived CDR1 and CDR2 are LNHNV and YYDKDF (reference sequence). The CDR3 is made up of 14 amino acids. CDR3 sequence reads: CATSREQKNTEAFF. The DNA of the CDR3 is TGTGCCACCAGCAGAGAACAGAAGAACACTGAAGCTTTCTTT.

The gene calls are TRBV18 and TRBJ2-7, with a possible D match to TRBD1 (5 bases). The ends were cut back, 6 bases at V and 7 bases at J, with 16 bases in the middle. Germline assignment: CDR1 KGHSH and CDR2 LQKENI. The CDR3 is made up of 13 amino acids. The CDR3 here is CASSLDSLREQYF. The CDR3 DNA reads as TGTGCCAGCTCGCTCGACAGTCTACGGGAGCAGTACTTC.

J is TRBJ1-3 and V is TRBV25-1; weak D call: TRBD1 (6 bases). The CDR3 consists of 15 residues. The V end lost 2 bases, the J end lost 4 bases, and 12 bases lay between the germline ends. Germline V gene data show CDR1 as MGHDK and CDR2 as SYGVNS. Written as DNA, the CDR3 is TGTGCCAGCAGTGAAGCAGGGGTTAGGGGAAACACCATATATTTT. Translation: CASSEAGVRGNTIYF.

This clone was detected once. The gene calls are TRBV5-4 and TRBJ2-2, with a possible D match to TRBD1 (5 bases). Germline lookup yields CDR1 SGHNT and CDR2 YYREEE (reference sequence). CDR3 length: 15 amino acids. The V gene lost 0 bases and the J gene lost 6 bases, with 12 bases spanning the gap. CDR3 in DNA: TGTGCCAGCAGCTTGGAGGCAGGGATCGCCGGGGAGCTGTTTTTT. This gives the protein CASSLEAGIAGELFF.

The CDR3 DNA is TGCAGTGTCGGGGTCACAGATACGCAGTATTTT. It specifies CSVGVTDTQYF. The V and J genes are TRBV20-1 and TRBJ2-3, with D possibly matching TRBD2 (5 bases). V lost 7 bases and J 2 bases, leaving 7 bases between the germline ends. Germline loops: CDR1 DFQATT, CDR2 SNEGSKA (reference sequence). The CDR3 is 11 residues long.

V is TRBV11-3 and J is TRBJ1-6, with D possibly matching TRBD1 (6 bases). The CDR3 is 16 amino acids. Trimming took off 3 bases at V and 5 bases at J, with 14 bases between the two ends. Per the germline V gene, CDR1 is SGHNT and CDR2 is YENEEA. CDR3: CASSFSGQTDNSPLHF. The CDR3 DNA follows: TGTGCCAGCAGCTTCTCCGGACAGACGGATAATTCACCCCTCCACTTT.

This clone was recorded once. The gene calls are TRBV5-1 and TRBJ1-2; D may be TRBD1 (6 bases). The germline V and J ends were trimmed by 4 bases and 2 bases, with 12 bases remaining between them. Germline assignment: CDR1 SGHRS and CDR2 YFSETQ. The CDR3 spans 14 residues. The CDR3 protein is CASSPRQANYGYTF. The CDR3 DNA is TGCGCCAGCAGCCCCAGACAGGCCAACTATGGCTACACCTTC.

This chain links TRBV27 with TRBJ2-3; tentative D call: TRBD2 (5 bases). V was clipped by 6 bases and J by 0 bases, with 22 bases between them. CDR3 size: 18 residues. The germline V gene has CDR1 MNHEY and CDR2 SMNVEV (reference sequence). The CDR3 protein is CASRKRDSNLPSTDTQYF. The CDR3 DNA reads TGTGCCAGCAGAAAACGGGATTCCAACCTTCCTAGCACAGATACGCAGTATTTT.